The 27 T cell receptor beta chains given below trace back to one sample, sequenced in a study of CD4 T cells in relation to SARS-CoV-2 and coronaviruses. Using immunoSEQ multiplex PCR, the repertoire was profiled, and TCRdb retains in-frame clones only, with some absent. Of about 38,000 clones in the sample, 85% to 90% were seen once. The sequenced sample was memory CD4+ T cells from PBMCs. The receptor source for this set is an adult with COVID-19.

This chain connects TRBV10-3 to TRBJ2-5; weak D call: TRBD1 (6 bases). Trimming stripped 9 bases from V and 4 bases from J, with 12 bases between. Germline CDR1 ENHRY, CDR2 SYGVKD. This CDR3 spans 12 amino acids. The CDR3 region is CAISRGPETQYF. In DNA form, the CDR3 reads TGTGCCATTAGCAGGGGTCCAGAGACCCAGTACTTC.

The chain employs TRBV7-3 and TRBJ1-2; D remains ambiguous. CDR3 size: 14 residues. Germline CDR1 is SGHTA and CDR2 is FQGTGA. Between the trimmed V and J ends, which lost 4 bases and 6 bases, there was a span of 15 bases. Written as DNA, the CDR3 is TGTGCCAGCAGCTCCCTGGGAGGGTCCGATGGCTACACCTTC. Its translation is CASSSLGGSDGYTF.

The chain combines TRBV29-1 with TRBJ2-2, with TRBD1 matching over 9 bases. V gave up 7 bases and J gave up 2 bases; unmatched junction bases: 2. The CDR3 consists of 13 residues. Germline assignment: CDR1 SQVTM and CDR2 ANQGSEA. DNA for the CDR3: TGCAGCGCGGGACAGGGTAACACCGGGGAGCTGTTTTTT. Translating it yields CSAGQGNTGELFF.

This clone was seen a single time. J is TRBJ1-1 and V is TRBV29-1; D is uncertain. The CDR3 totals 11 residues. V was shortened by 6 bases and J by 6 bases, with 11 bases between the two germline ends. Germline V gene lookup returns CDR1 SQVTM and CDR2 ANQGSEA. CDR3 bases: TGCAGCGTCCTCTCGGCAGCTGAAGCTTTCTTT. Its protein product is CSVLSAAEAFF. The whole variable domain, filled in from reference TRBV29-1 and TRBJ1-1, reads SAVISQKPSRDICQRGTSLTIQCQVDSQVTMMFWYRQQPGQSLTLIATANQGSEATYESGFVIDKFPISRPNLTFSTLTVSNMSPEDSSIYLCSVLSAAEAFFGQGTRLTVV.

This clone was seen a single time. This sequence joins TRBV25-1 and TRBJ2-7; 9 bases are shared with TRBD1. Germline V gives CDR1 MGHDK, CDR2 SYGVNS. Germline trimming cut 2 bases from V and 5 bases from J; bases unmatched to any gene: 10. This CDR3 is built from 16 residues. DNA of the CDR3: TGTGCCAGCAGTGAACCACCCGGACAGGGGCGGGACGAGCAGTACTTC. Protein product: CASSEPPGQGRDEQYF.

The DNA for the CDR3 is TGTGCCAGCAGTACAGGGGGCTGGTCGGATCAGCCCCAGCATTTT. It specifies CASSTGGWSDQPQHF. The rearrangement uses TRBV27 and TRBJ1-5, with TRBD1 matching 9 bases. V lost 5 bases and J lost 5; bases outside the gene matches: 7. This CDR3 contains 15 residues. Per the germline V gene, CDR1 is MNHEY and CDR2 is SMNVEV (reference sequence).

This chain joins TRBV2 and TRBJ2-2; D uncertain. V dropped 4 bases and J dropped 5 bases, with 5 bases sitting between them. Germline V gene lookup returns CDR1 SNHLY and CDR2 FYNNEI. The CDR3 spans 12 residues. CDR3 protein: CASSVGTGELFF. The DNA for the CDR3 is TGTGCCAGCAGTGTGGGTACCGGGGAGCTGTTTTTT. The full variable domain, with the rest looked up from reference TRBV2 and TRBJ2-2, is EPEVTQTPSHQVTQMGQEVILRCVPISNHLYFYWYRQILGQKVEFLVSFYNNEISEKSEIFDDQFSVERPDGSNFTLKIRSTKLEDSAMYFCASSVGTGELFFGEGSRLTVL.

This rearrangement joins TRBV7-9 to TRBJ2-7, with D perhaps assigned TRBD1 or TRBD2 (7 bases each). The V end was cut by 2 bases, the J end by 2 bases, with 22 bases between. Germline V lookup: CDR1 SEHNR, CDR2 FQNEAQ (reference sequence). CDR3 length equals 18 residues. The CDR3, as DNA: TGTGCCAGCAGCTTACTAAATACGCCAGGGGGGGGGACCTACGAGCAGTACTTC. Its translation: CASSLLNTPGGGTYEQYF.

The rearrangement links TRBV2 to TRBJ1-6, with a possible D match to TRBD1 (5 bases). Germline V gene sequence: CDR1 SNHLY, CDR2 FYNNEI. The CDR3 has 14 amino acids. V was pared by 5 bases and J by 7 bases, with 12 bases between. CDR3 nucleotide sequence: TGTGCCAGCAGTCCACGGGGCGTCAATTCACCCCTCCACTTT. Protein product: CASSPRGVNSPLHF.

The CDR3 sequence is CASSLVGTEETQYF. CDR3 DNA sequence: TGTGCCAGCAGCTTAGTCGGGACAGAAGAGACCCAGTACTTC. The rearrangement links TRBV13 to TRBJ2-5; 7 bases are a match to TRBD1. The CDR3 has 14 residues. V was pared by 1 base and J by 3 bases, with 2 bases of the junction left unmatched. Germline CDR1 PRHDT, CDR2 FYEKMQ (reference sequence).

The CDR3 bases are TGCGCCAGCAGCGTCTTTAGCGGCTACGAGCAGTACTTC. Its translation is CASSVFSGYEQYF. The gene calls are TRBV5-1 and TRBJ2-7, with TRBD2 as a possible D gene (6 bases). V was cut by 4 bases and J by 3 bases, with 11 bases left in between. The CDR3 spans 13 residues. Germline CDR1 is SGHRS and CDR2 is YFSETQ.

The rearrangement joins TRBV2 to TRBJ1-3; a weak D match, TRBD1 (5 bases). This CDR3 comprises 14 residues. Germline CDR1 SNHLY, CDR2 FYNNEI. V lost 4 bases and J lost 4, with 11 bases in between. The CDR3 coding sequence is TGTGCCAGCAGTGTCCAGGACAAAGGAAACACCATATATTTT. Amino acids: CASSVQDKGNTIYF.

This clone has just a few counts. The chain links TRBV29-1 to TRBJ2-7; D could derive from TRBD1 or TRBD2 (6 bases each). Trimming shortened V by 0 bases and J by 5 bases, and 11 bases separated the two germline ends. Per the germline V gene, CDR1 is SQVTM and CDR2 is ANQGSEA. The CDR3 totals 13 residues. Here the CDR3 DNA reads TGCAGCGTTGAAGACAGGGGAGGCCACGAGCAGTACTTC. The encoded protein is CSVEDRGGHEQYF.

The gene calls are TRBV18 and TRBJ2-3; D is possibly TRBD1 or TRBD2 (5 bases each). CDR1 and CDR2 from the germline V gene are KGHSH and LQKENI. V shed 2 bases and J shed 3 bases, with 9 bases lying between them. This CDR3 has 14 residues. The CDR3 region has the DNA TGTGCCAGCTCACCAAGAGGGGCGACAGATACGCAGTATTTT. It yields the protein CASSPRGATDTQYF.

The rearrangement joins TRBV11-3 to TRBJ2-7; 12 nucleotides align to TRBD2. The V gene's germline CDR1 is SGHNT and CDR2 YENEEA. This CDR3 is built from 15 residues. V lost 6 bases to trimming and J lost 4 bases; unmatched junction nucleotides: 7. Here the CDR3 DNA reads TGTGCCAGCAGTACACCCACTAGCGGGGGGTACGAGCAGTACTTC. Its protein is CASSTPTSGGYEQYF.

This chain links TRBV21-1 with TRBJ1-2. TRBV21-1 is tagged as a pseudogene. This CDR3 region has 21 residues. CDR3 sequence: CASSKAVHFLRVLPPNYGYTF. Written as DNA, the CDR3 is TGTGCCAGCAGCAAAGCGGTTCATTTCTTGAGGGTCCTGCCTCCTAACTATGGCTACACCTTC.

This chain connects TRBV4-1 to TRBJ2-2; D unresolved. Trimming pared 1 base from V and 7 bases from J, leaving 7 bases between. This CDR3 is 13 amino acids long. The germline V gene encodes CDR1 MGHRA and CDR2 YSYEKL. CDR3: CASSQGLRGELFF. Here the CDR3 DNA reads TGCGCCAGCAGCCAAGGCCTTCGCGGGGAGCTGTTTTTT.

This clone was detected a few times. The rearrangement uses TRBV19 and TRBJ2-6; maybe TRBD1 (5 bases). CDR3 size: 17 residues. In germline, CDR1 is LNHDA, CDR2 SQIVND (reference sequence). Trimming removed 1 base at V and 1 base at J, with 11 bases between. CDR3 sequence reads: CASSIVDRRSGANVLTF. Written as DNA, the CDR3 is TGTGCCAGTAGTATAGTCGACAGACGGTCTGGGGCCAACGTCCTGACTTTC.

V and J are TRBV29-1 and TRBJ1-1; D remains ambiguous. Germline CDR1 and CDR2: SQVTM and ANQGSEA. Trimming took 5 bases from V and 1 from J, leaving 8 bases between them. The CDR3 spans 12 residues. The CDR3 DNA reads TGCAGCGTTAGTTCCGGGAACACTGAAGCTTTCTTT. This encodes CSVSSGNTEAFF. Together with reference TRBV29-1 and TRBJ1-1, the CDR3 gives the full variable domain: SAVISQKPSRDICQRGTSLTIQCQVDSQVTMMFWYRQQPGQSLTLIATANQGSEATYESGFVIDKFPISRPNLTFSTLTVSNMSPEDSSIYLCSVSSGNTEAFFGQGTRLTVV.

The chain uses TRBV14 and TRBJ2-5; perhaps D is TRBD1 or TRBD2 (6 bases each). Germline V lookup: CDR1 SGHDN, CDR2 FVKESK. The CDR3 runs to 13 residues. The ends were cut back, 8 bases at V and 2 bases at J, with 12 bases in the middle. Written as DNA, the CDR3 is TGTGCCAGCGGTGGAGGGGGGCAAGAGACCCAGTACTTC. Protein: CASGGGGQETQYF.

The V call is TRBV7-2, the J call TRBJ2-1; D gene ambiguous. CDR1 and CDR2 from the germline V gene are SGHTA and FQGNSA. This CDR3 spans 13 amino acids. The V end lost 4 bases, the J end lost 9 bases, and 13 bases lay between the germline ends. This CDR3 reads CASSSGGVVEQFF. In DNA form, the CDR3 reads TGTGCCAGCAGCTCCGGTGGGGTCGTTGAGCAGTTCTTC.

This chain links TRBV5-4 with TRBJ2-7, with no clear D. With 4 bases removed from V and 2 bases from J, the gap between germline ends came to 13 bases. This CDR3 has 14 amino acids. From germline, CDR1 is SGHNT and CDR2 YYREEE (reference sequence). The DNA of the CDR3 is TGTGCCAGCAGCCCCACGCAGTCCACCTACGAGCAGTACTTC. Amino acids: CASSPTQSTYEQYF.

The genes are TRBV28 and TRBJ2-7, with D unresolved. Germline lookup yields CDR1 MDHEN and CDR2 SYDVKM. V lost 2 bases to trimming and J lost 0 bases, with 8 bases between them. This CDR3 is built from 14 residues. CDR3 in amino acids: CASSLSRSSYEQYF. For the CDR3, the DNA is TGTGCCAGCAGTTTAAGCCGGAGCTCCTACGAGCAGTACTTC.

The rearrangement links TRBV5-1 to TRBJ2-4; D remains unclear. The V end lost 4 bases, the J end lost 6 bases, and 20 bases lay between the germline ends. The V gene's germline CDR1 is SGHRS and CDR2 YFSETQ. The CDR3 length is 16 residues. CDR3 DNA sequence: TGCGCCAGCAGCCCCACTCTCCAACGTAGTGGAAACATTCAGTACTTC. Translated: CASSPTLQRSGNIQYF.

The chain couples TRBV7-2 to TRBJ2-7; D remains ambiguous. Trimming cost V 0 bases and J 2 bases, with 5 bases left between them. The CDR3 contains 13 residues. Germline CDR1 reads SGHTA; CDR2 reads FQGNSA. The CDR3 region has the DNA TGTGCCAGCAGCTTAGCGCCTACCTACGAGCAGTACTTC. The encoded protein is CASSLAPTYEQYF.

This clone was observed once. CDR3: CASSLDGGFTDTQYF. CDR3 DNA sequence: TGTGCCAGCAGCTTAGATGGGGGATTCACAGATACGCAGTATTTT. The V gene is TRBV7-9, the J gene TRBJ2-3, with D perhaps assigned TRBD1 or TRBD2 (5 bases each). The CDR3 consists of 15 residues. Germline CDR1 SEHNR, CDR2 FQNEAQ (reference sequence). The V end was cut by 1 base, the J end by 2 bases, with 10 bases between. The variable domain in full, with the rest retrieved from reference TRBV7-9 and TRBJ2-3, is DTGVSQNPRHKITKRGQNVTFRCDPISEHNRLYWYRQTLGQGPEFLTYFQNEAQLEKSRLLSDRFSAERPKGSFSTLEIQRTEQGDSAMYLCASSLDGGFTDTQYFGPGTRLTVL.

V gene TRBV5-1 combines with J gene TRBJ2-5; D possibly corresponds to TRBD2 (6 bases). Trimming removed 0 bases at V and 5 bases at J, with 8 bases between. Germline-derived CDR1 and CDR2 are SGHRS and YFSETQ. There are 13 residues in the CDR3. The CDR3 protein is CASSLGGVETQYF. In DNA form, the CDR3 reads TGCGCCAGCAGCTTGGGCGGGGTGGAGACCCAGTACTTC. The whole variable domain, remainder taken from reference TRBV5-1 and TRBJ2-5, is KAGVTQTPRYLIKTRGQQVTLSCSPISGHRSVSWYQQTPGQGLQFLFEYFSETQRNKGNFPGRFSGRQFSNSRSEMNVSTLELGDSALYLCASSLGGVETQYFGPGTRLLVL.